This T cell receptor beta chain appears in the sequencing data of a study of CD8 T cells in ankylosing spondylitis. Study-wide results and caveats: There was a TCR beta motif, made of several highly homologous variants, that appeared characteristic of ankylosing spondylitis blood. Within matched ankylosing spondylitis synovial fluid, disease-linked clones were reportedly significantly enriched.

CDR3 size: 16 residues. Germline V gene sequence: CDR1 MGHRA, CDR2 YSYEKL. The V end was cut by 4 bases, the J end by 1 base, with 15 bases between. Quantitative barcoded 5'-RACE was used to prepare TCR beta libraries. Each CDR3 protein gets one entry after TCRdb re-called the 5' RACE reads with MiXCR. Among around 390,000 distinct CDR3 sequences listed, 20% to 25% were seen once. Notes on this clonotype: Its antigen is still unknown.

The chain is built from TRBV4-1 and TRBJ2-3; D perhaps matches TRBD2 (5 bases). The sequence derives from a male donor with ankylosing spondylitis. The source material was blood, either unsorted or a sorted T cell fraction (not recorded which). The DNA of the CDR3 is TGCGCCAGCAGCCTCACCAGCGGAGCGGGCACAGATACGCAGTATTTT. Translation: CASSLTSGAGTDTQYF.